The 19 T cell receptor beta chains below were found in one sample sequenced in a study of T cell changes during pregnancy in multiple sclerosis. The protocol was immunoSEQ multiplex PCR, while the TCRdb copy is restricted to in-frame clones and leaves out a portion. The sample carries approximately 83,000 clones, around 92% recorded once. The source material was peripheral blood, sampled in the third trimester of pregnancy. The origin of the receptors is a female donor with multiple sclerosis, enrolled in a pregnancy study.

The genes are TRBV6-5 and TRBJ2-3, with D possibly being TRBD1 (5 bases). CDR1 is MNHEY, CDR2 SVGAGI, per germline. The germline V and J ends were trimmed by 2 bases and 0 bases, with 9 bases remaining between them. The CDR3 extends over 15 amino acids. DNA of the CDR3: TGTGCCAGCAGTTACGTAGGGGTGAGCACAGATACGCAGTATTTT. It encodes CASSYVGVSTDTQYF.

The chain links TRBV2 to TRBJ2-3; D might be TRBD1 (6 bases). CDR3 length: 15 residues. CDR1 is SNHLY, CDR2 FYNNEI, per germline. Trimming took 10 bases from V and 4 from J, leaving 21 bases between them. The CDR3 DNA sequence: TGTGCCACGCCCCGGACAGCCACTTCGGCAGATACGCAGTATTTT. Protein product: CATPRTATSADTQYF. The full variable domain, with the rest looked up from reference TRBV2 and TRBJ2-3, is EPEVTQTPSHQVTQMGQEVILRCVPISNHLYFYWYRQILGQKVEFLVSFYNNEISEKSEIFDDQFSVERPDGSNFTLKIRSTKLEDSAMYFCATPRTATSADTQYFGPGTRLTVL.

V usage is TRBV29-1 and J usage is TRBJ2-2; D is uncertain. Germline V lookup: CDR1 SQVTM, CDR2 ANQGSEA. CDR3 size: 13 residues. V was shortened by 4 bases and J by 0 bases, with 6 bases between the two germline ends. For the CDR3, the DNA is TGCAGCGTTGTACAGACGAACACCGGGGAGCTGTTTTTT. Translated: CSVVQTNTGELFF.

The chain employs TRBV2 and TRBJ2-1; 9 nucleotides align to TRBD2. The V gene end was trimmed by 8 bases and the J gene end by 5 bases; junction bases not matched to a gene: 13. Germline loops: CDR1 SNHLY, CDR2 FYNNEI. The CDR3 extends over 16 amino acids. The CDR3 DNA is TGTGCCAGCGGGACTCGAGCGGGAGGAGGTAACAATGAGCAGTTCTTC. Encoded protein: CASGTRAGGGNNEQFF.

The V gene is TRBV4-3, the J gene TRBJ2-1; TRBD1 might be the D (5 bases). CDR3 length: 15 residues. Trimming took 2 bases from V and 4 from J, leaving 12 bases between them. Germline lookup yields CDR1 LGHNA and CDR2 YSLEER. Written as DNA, the CDR3 is TGCGCCAGCAGCCAATTAGGCGACAGATACAATGAGCAGTTCTTC. This codes for CASSQLGDRYNEQFF.

The J gene is TRBJ1-4, the V gene TRBV19; unclear D gene. Germline V lookup: CDR1 LNHDA, CDR2 SQIVND (reference sequence). V lost 1 base to trimming and J lost 0 bases, with 12 bases between them. The CDR3 totals 17 residues. CDR3 sequence: CASSIGGVTATNEKLFF. The CDR3 nucleotides are TGTGCCAGTAGTATAGGCGGGGTAACGGCAACTAATGAAAAACTGTTTTTT. Variable domain in full (rest from reference TRBV19 and TRBJ1-4): DGGITQSPKYLFRKEGQNVTLSCEQNLNHDAMYWYRQDPGQGLRLIYYSQIVNDFQKGDIAEGYSVSREKKESFPLTVTSAQKNPTAFYLCASSIGGVTATNEKLFFGSGTQLSVL.

The chain uses TRBV29-1 and TRBJ1-2; 7 nucleotides match TRBD1. Germline trimming cut 7 bases from V and 6 bases from J; bases unmatched to any gene: 5. Germline assignment: CDR1 SQVTM and CDR2 ANQGSEA. The CDR3 spans 11 residues. The chain's CDR3 is CSGGGQDGYTF. The CDR3 DNA is TGCAGCGGCGGTGGACAGGATGGCTACACCTTC.

The rearrangement joins TRBV18 to TRBJ2-1, with 8 positions matching TRBD1. Looked up from germline, CDR1 is KGHSH and CDR2 is LQKENI. V lost 2 bases to trimming and J lost 2 bases; unmatched junction nucleotides: 5. There are 16 residues in the CDR3. CDR3 nucleotides: TGTGCCAGCTCACCATTTGGGACAGGAACCTACAATGAGCAGTTCTTC. Translated: CASSPFGTGTYNEQFF. Full variable domain (remainder filled in from reference TRBV18 and TRBJ2-1): NAGVMQNPRHLVRRRGQEARLRCSPMKGHSHVYWYRQLPEEGLKFMVYLQKENIIDESGMPKERFSAEFPKEGPSILRIQQVVRGDSAAYFCASSPFGTGTYNEQFFGPGTRLTVL.

Only one count was recorded for this clone. The chain employs TRBV28 and TRBJ2-7; possibly TRBD1 for D (6 bases). Germline V gives CDR1 MDHEN, CDR2 SYDVKM. This CDR3 is built from 13 residues. Trimming stripped 7 bases from V and 2 bases from J, with 12 bases between. The CDR3, as DNA: TGTGCCAGCATAGGGCAGGGGACCTACGAGCAGTACTTC. It translates to CASIGQGTYEQYF.

The V call is TRBV19, the J call TRBJ2-7; 7 nucleotides agree with TRBD1. The V gene end was trimmed by 9 bases and the J gene end by 2 bases; junction bases not matched to a gene: 10. This CDR3 has 14 amino acids. From germline, CDR1 is LNHDA and CDR2 SQIVND (reference sequence). CDR3 region: CARTPGQKTYEQYF. The CDR3 region has the DNA TGTGCCAGAACACCGGGACAGAAGACCTACGAGCAGTACTTC.

This rearrangement joins TRBV7-2 to TRBJ1-4; no definite D call. This CDR3 spans 12 amino acids. Between the trimmed V and J ends, which lost 3 bases and 8 bases, there was a span of 7 bases. Per the germline V gene, CDR1 is SGHTA and CDR2 is FQGNSA. The CDR3 DNA sequence: TGTGCCAGCAGCTTCTCCAGGGAAAAACTGTTTTTT. Its protein is CASSFSREKLFF.

The V gene is TRBV28, the J gene TRBJ1-2, with no clear D. CDR1 and CDR2 from the germline V gene are MDHEN and SYDVKM. The CDR3 consists of 14 residues. With 3 bases removed from V and 2 bases from J, the gap between germline ends came to 10 bases. CDR3 coding DNA: TGTGCCAGCAGTTTTCGAGGGTTGAACTATGGCTACACCTTC. Protein product: CASSFRGLNYGYTF.

V and J are TRBV14 and TRBJ1-2; D not certain. This CDR3 has 13 residues. Germline CDR1 reads SGHDN; CDR2 reads FVKESK. V was trimmed by 3 bases and J by 1 base, leaving 6 bases between them. In DNA, the CDR3 is TGTGCCAGCAGCCAGAAACTTAACTATGGCTACACCTTC. Amino acids: CASSQKLNYGYTF.

The chain combines TRBV27 with TRBJ2-2; tentatively, D is TRBD2 (5 bases). The CDR3 consists of 13 residues. V was clipped by 6 bases and J by 5 bases, with 10 bases between them. The germline gives CDR1 MNHEY, CDR2 SMNVEV (reference sequence). CDR3 loop: CASSYSGTGELFF. The CDR3 coding sequence is TGTGCCAGCAGCTACAGCGGTACCGGGGAGCTGTTTTTT.

This clone was recorded a few times. V and J are TRBV15 and TRBJ1-1; D ambiguous. Trimming removed 1 base at V and 1 base at J, with 10 bases between. Germline V gives CDR1 LNHNV, CDR2 YYDKDF (reference sequence). There are 15 residues in the CDR3. The CDR3 loop reads CATSRAELGNTEAFF. The DNA for the CDR3 is TGTGCCACCAGCAGAGCGGAGTTAGGGAACACTGAAGCTTTCTTT.

This chain connects TRBV29-1 to TRBJ2-7; TRBD1 agrees at 8 bases. CDR3 size: 12 residues. The J segment lost 5 bases and the V segment lost 4 bases, leaving 4 bases of the junction unmatched. Looked up from germline, CDR1 is SQVTM and CDR2 is ANQGSEA. The CDR3 reads CSVGQGTDEQYF. CDR3 DNA: TGCAGCGTTGGACAGGGGACGGACGAGCAGTACTTC.

This chain connects TRBV2 to TRBJ2-7; TRBD2 matches at 8 bases. From germline, CDR1 is SNHLY and CDR2 FYNNEI. The trim removed 6 bases at V and 4 bases at J, leaving 5 bases unmatched. The CDR3 contains 13 residues. The DNA for the CDR3 is TGTGCCAGCAGAGATTCTAGCGGGTACGAGCAGTACTTC. Translated: CASRDSSGYEQYF.

The rearrangement links TRBV2 to TRBJ2-1; possible D gene TRBD2, 6 bases. V was cut by 4 bases and J by 5 bases, with 18 bases left in between. The CDR3 loop spans 16 amino acids. Germline values: CDR1 SNHLY, CDR2 FYNNEI. In DNA form, the CDR3 reads TGTGCCAGCAGTGGTCGCCCACTAGGAGGGAACAATGAGCAGTTCTTC. Its translation: CASSGRPLGGNNEQFF.

The V call is TRBV7-3, the J call TRBJ2-7; 8 bases align to TRBD1. The CDR3 length is 15 residues. CDR1 and CDR2 from the germline V gene are SGHTA and FQGTGA. V shed 5 bases, J shed 4 bases, and the junction held 10 bases outside the gene matches. CDR3 loop: CASSPGPRQGYEQYF. CDR3 DNA: TGTGCCAGCAGCCCAGGGCCCAGACAGGGGTACGAGCAGTACTTC.